The clone carrying this TCR beta chain was observed many times. One entry per CDR3 protein results from TCRdb running MiXCR on the 5' RACE reads. The repertoire holds about 250,000 distinct CDR3 sequences, with approximately 8% as singletons. This CDR3 spans 15 amino acids. Germline V gene sequence: CDR1 SGHRS, CDR2 YFSETQ. V was shortened by 2 bases and J by 6 bases, with 14 bases between the two germline ends. The data originate from a study of identical twins. Separately, the same data were catalogued under a study of yellow fever vaccine responses in identical twins.

The source is a woman aged 18 to 35 in good health. The chain links TRBV5-1 to TRBJ2-2; D is undetermined. The sequenced sample consisted of CD8+ T cells sorted from blood. In DNA form, the CDR3 reads TGCGCCAGCAGCTTTGACACCCCCGGCGCCGGGGAGCTGTTTTTT. Its translation: CASSFDTPGAGELFF.